A single TCR beta chain is shown here with its context. What it binds is not known. The germline V gene has CDR1 SGDLS and CDR2 YYNGEE. The length of the CDR3 is 15 residues. V lost 4 bases and J lost 4; bases outside the gene matches: 8. The data stem from a study of T cell responses to AZD1222 COVID-19 vaccine. The wider study: Pooled in the analysis were second doses at about 4 or about 12 weeks.

Study-wide results and caveats: Increases in Spike-specific TCR breadth and depth were seen after two AZD1222 doses. Reports say nearly half of spike-specific TCRs go after unmutated variant regions. It should be noted that donors were predominantly white British and more often female, and clonal diversity was possibly underestimated.

The method was immunoSEQ multiplex PCR; TCRdb's version includes in-frame clones alone and lacks a portion of them. The repertoire includes about 150,000 clones, about 93% of them detected once, and about 5.1% sits in the top ten. The receptor's source is an adult in good health. Sequences were derived from peripheral blood, sampled on day 0 of AZD1222 vaccination. This chain joins TRBV9 and TRBJ1-1; the match to TRBD1 covers 9 bases. CDR3 in amino acids: CASSKYRGRGTEAFF. CDR3 DNA sequence: TGTGCCAGCAGCAAATACAGGGGGCGCGGCACTGAAGCTTTCTTT.